The entry below describes one TCR beta chain. The sample originates from a study of blood T cell repertoires in COVID-19. Whole-study context: Sites in the United States, Italy and Spain provided acute and convalescent COVID-19 samples. In each case, the material was cDNA or gDNA derived from T cells, B-cell-depleted T cells, or PBMCs.

Per the authors' pipeline: Reference gene primer amplification in the assay estimated nucleated cell counts. Libraries were prepared by immunoSEQ multiplex PCR; TCRdb keeps only in-frame clonotypes and omits some of them. That table supplies the V and J calls and clone size; D and trimming were determined from the DNA. The repertoire has 70,000 to 80,000 clones, 80% of them found once; the top ten carry less than 15%. The CDR3 contains 15 residues. The trim removed 2 bases at V and 4 bases at J, leaving 4 bases unmatched. The V gene's germline CDR1 is SGHAT and CDR2 FQDESV (reference sequence). The sample consisted of peripheral blood. The TCR originated in a human donor in a cohort sampled during active COVID-19. V gene TRBV11-1 combines with J gene TRBJ2-3, with 9 bases aligning to TRBD1. The CDR3 nucleotides read TGTGCCAGCAGCTTACCTACAGGGGGCGCAGATACGCAGTATTTT. Translation: CASSLPTGGADTQYF.